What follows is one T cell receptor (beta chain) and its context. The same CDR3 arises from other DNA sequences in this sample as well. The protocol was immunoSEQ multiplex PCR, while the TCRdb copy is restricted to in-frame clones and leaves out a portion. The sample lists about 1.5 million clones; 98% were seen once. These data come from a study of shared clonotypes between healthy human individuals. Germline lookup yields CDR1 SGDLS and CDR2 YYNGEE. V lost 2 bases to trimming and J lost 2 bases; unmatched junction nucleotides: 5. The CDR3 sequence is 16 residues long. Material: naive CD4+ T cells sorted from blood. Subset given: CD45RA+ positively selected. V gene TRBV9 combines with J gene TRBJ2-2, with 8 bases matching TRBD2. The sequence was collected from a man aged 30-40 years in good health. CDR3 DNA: TGTGCCAGCAGCGTCGGGGCGGGAGGAAACACCGGGGAGCTGTTTTTT. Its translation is CASSVGAGGNTGELFF.